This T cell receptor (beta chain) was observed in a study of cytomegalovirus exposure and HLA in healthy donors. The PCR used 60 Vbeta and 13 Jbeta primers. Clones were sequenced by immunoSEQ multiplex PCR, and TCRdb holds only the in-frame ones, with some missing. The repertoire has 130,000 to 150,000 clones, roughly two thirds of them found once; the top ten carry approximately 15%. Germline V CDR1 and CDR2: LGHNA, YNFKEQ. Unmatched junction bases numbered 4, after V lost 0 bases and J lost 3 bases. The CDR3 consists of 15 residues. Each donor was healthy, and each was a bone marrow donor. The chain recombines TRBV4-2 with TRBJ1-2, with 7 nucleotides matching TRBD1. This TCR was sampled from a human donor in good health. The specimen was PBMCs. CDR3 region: CASSQDGTDDYGYTF. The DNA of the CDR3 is TGTGCCAGCAGCCAAGATGGGACAGACGACTATGGCTACACCTTC.